A selection of T cell receptor beta chains follows, all from one sample in a study of blood T cell repertoires in COVID-19. Measured with immunoSEQ multiplex PCR; TCRdb has only the in-frame clones, and not every one. The sample carries 80,000 to 100,000 clones, around 85% recorded once. Sequenced material: peripheral blood. The origin of the receptors is a man in his fifties or sixties with acute or convalescent COVID-19. Each CDR3 is given with its conserved first and last residue. The D gene is left open where the match is weak. Only part of the rows carry a size: once, few, many, or a class if the clone is expanded.

cdr3_length clone_size j_call d_call v_call cdr3_nt cdr3_aa
13 - TRBJ1-5 - TRBV5-1 TGCGCCAGCAGCCAGGGCCCCACTCAGCCCCAGCATTTT CASSQGPTQPQHF
20 - TRBJ1-3 - TRBV19 TGTGCCAGTATTTATGGCACTATCCTCTGTCGCTGTCTCTCTGGAAACACCATATATTTT CASIYGTILCRCLSGNTIYF
16 - TRBJ2-1 TRBD2 TRBV4-3 TGCGCCAGCAGCCAGGCGACTAGCGGTTCTTACAATGAGCAGTTCTTC CASSQATSGSYNEQFF
13 - TRBJ1-5 - TRBV11-2 TGTGCCAGCAGCTTAGTCTTGAATCAGCCCCAGCATTTT CASSLVLNQPQHF
15 - TRBJ1-1 TRBD1 TRBV28 TGTGCCAGCAGTCCCCCTCACAGGGGGCAGACGTCGTCTTTCTTT CASSPPHRGQTSSFF
14 - TRBJ1-2 - TRBV19 TGTGCCAGTAGCCAAAGGACAGCCCCATGGGGCTACACCTTC CASSQRTAPWGYTF
14 - TRBJ1-5 - TRBV11-1 TGTGCCAGCAGCCAGAAAGATAGCAATCAGCCCCAGCATTTT CASSQKDSNQPQHF
12 - TRBJ2-1 TRBD1 TRBV27 TGTGCCAGCAGCCAAGGGGGCTCTGAGCAGTTCTTC CASSQGGSEQFF
17 - TRBJ2-2 TRBD2 TRBV28 TGTGCCAGCAGTGGCCTGGGCGGGAGGGCTAGGACCGGGGAGCTGTTTTTT CASSGLGGRARTGELFF
15 - TRBJ1-3 TRBD1 TRBV7-2 TGTGCCAGCAGCTTAAGTCAGGGGGCTGGAAACACCATATATTTT CASSLSQGAGNTIYF
11 - TRBJ2-7 TRBD2 TRBV29-1 TGCAGCGTTCGGGAGGGCGTCGAGCAGTACTTC CSVREGVEQYF
15 - TRBJ2-1 TRBD2 TRBV9 TGTGCCAGCAGCGTAGGCGAGCGGGGTTACAATGAGCAGTTCTTC CASSVGERGYNEQFF
17 - TRBJ1-1 - TRBV24-1 TGTGCCACCAGTGATTCTACTTCGAGAGGGTTAACGGCTGAAGCTTTCTTT CATSDSTSRGLTAEAFF
18 - TRBJ1-6 - TRBV3-1/TRBV3-2 TGTGCCAGCAGCCAAACCCGTTATCAGGCAGGGGCCGTCGCACCCCTCCACTTT CASSQTRYQAGAVAPLHF
17 - TRBJ2-7 TRBD2 TRBV19 TGTGCCAGTAGTATAATGGGGCTAGCGGAAGCCACCTACGAGCAGTACTTC CASSIMGLAEATYEQYF
13 - TRBJ2-1 - TRBV5-1 TGCGCCAGCAGCTTGGGACTCTACAATGAGCAGTTCTTC CASSLGLYNEQFF
17 - TRBJ2-5 TRBD2 TRBV7-2 TGTGCCAGCAGCTTGGCTAGCGGGGGGGCGTCACGGGAGACCCAGTACTTC CASSLASGGASRETQYF
15 - TRBJ2-3 - TRBV5-1 TGCGCCAGCACCAAAGGGACACAGAGCACAGATACGCAGTATTTT CASTKGTQSTDTQYF
14 - TRBJ1-2 TRBD1 TRBV2 TGTGCCAGCAGATGGGACAGGGCTGGCTATGGCTACACCTTC CASRWDRAGYGYTF
14 - TRBJ2-1 - TRBV5-1 TGCGCCAGCAGCCTTAGCCTCTCCTACAATGAGCAGTTCTTC CASSLSLSYNEQFF
11 - TRBJ1-1 TRBD1 TRBV29-1 TGCAGCGTTTACAGGGGCACTGAAGCTTTCTTT CSVYRGTEAFF
15 - TRBJ2-5 TRBD1 TRBV7-9 TGTGCCAGCAGCTTAGGGGACAGGGGGCGAGAGACCCAGTACTTC CASSLGDRGRETQYF
14 - TRBJ2-5 - TRBV5-1 TGCGCCAGCAGCTTTGGGACACTACAAGAGACCCAGTACTTC CASSFGTLQETQYF
15 once TRBJ1-5 - TRBV6-2/TRBV6-3 TGTGCCAGCAGCCCCGGGGGAAGGGACGGTCAGCCCCAGCATTTT CASSPGGRDGQPQHF
13 - TRBJ1-5 - TRBV20-1 TGCAGTGCTAGTCCGGGGTATTATCAGCCCCAGCATTTT CSASPGYYQPQHF
17 - TRBJ2-1 TRBD2 TRBV12-5 TGTGCTAGTGGTTTGCCCCTACCTAGCGGGGGGCGCAATGAGCAGTTCTTC CASGLPLPSGGRNEQFF
16 - TRBJ1-1 TRBD1 TRBV24-1 TGTGCCACCAGTGACGGGACAGGGAAGAAGGGGGCTGAAGCTTTCTTT CATSDGTGKKGAEAFF
16 few TRBJ1-3 - TRBV27 TGTGCCAGCAGTCCCTCCCTCGGCAGGGCGGGAAACACCATATATTTT CASSPSLGRAGNTIYF
16 few TRBJ1-5 TRBD1 TRBV9 TGTGCCAGCAGCCCCCATGGGGACAGAGACAATCAGCCCCAGCATTTT CASSPHGDRDNQPQHF
13 - TRBJ1-4 TRBD1 TRBV28 TGTGCCAGCAGGAGACAGGGGAGTGAAAAACTGTTTTTT CASRRQGSEKLFF
15 - TRBJ2-7 TRBD1 TRBV6-5 TGTGCCAGCAGTTACTCAAGACAGGGTTTCTACGAGCAGTACTTC CASSYSRQGFYEQYF
13 - TRBJ1-2 - TRBV28 TGTGCCAGCAGTTTAAGGGGTGCCTATGGCTACACCTTC CASSLRGAYGYTF
15 - TRBJ1-4 - TRBV28 TGTGCCAGCAGATCTGACAGTGCAACTAATGAAAAACTGTTTTTT CASRSDSATNEKLFF
14 - TRBJ1-4 - TRBV2 TGTGCCAGCAGGATAAGGGCAGGGGAGAAAAAACTGTTTTTT CASRIRAGEKKLFF
13 - TRBJ1-1 - TRBV12-3/TRBV12-4 TGTGCCAGCACGGGGGGGGCTTACACTGAAGCTTTCTTT CASTGGAYTEAFF
17 - TRBJ2-2 TRBD2 TRBV7-2 TGTGCCAGCAGCTTAGTCAGTCTAGCGGGCTACACCGGGGAGCTGTTTTTT CASSLVSLAGYTGELFF
16 - TRBJ2-1 TRBD2 TRBV3-1/TRBV3-2 TGTGCCAGCAGCCAAGGTCTAGCGGGAGGCTACAATGAGCAGTTCTTC CASSQGLAGGYNEQFF
15 - TRBJ1-2 TRBD1 TRBV4-3 TGCGCCAGCAGCCAAGTGCGACAGGGTAATAACGGCTACACCTTC CASSQVRQGNNGYTF
14 - TRBJ2-1 TRBD1 TRBV12-5 TGTGCTAGTGGTTACTCGGACAGGGACAATGAGCAGTTCTTC CASGYSDRDNEQFF
17 - TRBJ2-2 TRBD1 TRBV4-3 TGCGCCAGCAGCTACACCGGGACAGGGGGAGTCACCGGGGAGCTGTTTTTT CASSYTGTGGVTGELFF
14 - TRBJ1-2 - TRBV5-6 TGTGCCAGCAGCTTGGATCCAGGAAAATATGGCTACACCTTC CASSLDPGKYGYTF
13 - TRBJ1-1 - TRBV6-2/TRBV6-3 TGTGCCAGCAGTAATCAGGGGAACACTGAAGCTTTCTTT CASSNQGNTEAFF
13 - TRBJ2-7 - TRBV7-2 TGTGCCAGCAGCTTAGGTTTAGGCGGCGAGCAGTACTTC CASSLGLGGEQYF
13 - TRBJ1-2 TRBD1 TRBV12-3/TRBV12-4 TGTGCCAGCAGGGAAACAGGGGACTATGGCTACACCTTC CASRETGDYGYTF
14 - TRBJ2-1 TRBD2 TRBV28 TGTGCCAGCGAGAGCGGGAGTATCTACAATGAGCAGTTCTTC CASESGSIYNEQFF
12 - TRBJ2-5 - TRBV28 TGTGCCAGCAGTTCCAGGGCAGAGACCCAGTACTTC CASSSRAETQYF
13 - TRBJ1-6 TRBD1 TRBV19 TGTGCCAGTTGCGGGACAGGGCGTTCACCCCTCCACTTT CASCGTGRSPLHF
14 - TRBJ2-7 TRBD1 TRBV18 TGTGCCAGCTCACCCGGGGGACAGGGCTACGAGCAGTACTTC CASSPGGQGYEQYF
15 - TRBJ2-5 TRBD2 TRBV4-3 TGCGCCAGCAGCCAAGACGGGAGGAGGTTAGAGACCCAGTACTTC CASSQDGRRLETQYF
15 - TRBJ1-2 - TRBV30 TGTGCCTGGAGTGTTGCCCTAACAGGGAACTATGGCTACACCTTC CAWSVALTGNYGYTF
14 once TRBJ2-1 - TRBV27 TGTGCCAGCAGTTTATCGAGATACTACAATGAGCAGTTCTTC CASSLSRYYNEQFF
13 few TRBJ1-2 TRBD1 TRBV6-5 TGTGCCAGCAGTATACAGGGGTTTAGTGGCTACACCTTC CASSIQGFSGYTF
15 - TRBJ2-5 - TRBV19 TGTGCCAGTAGTATATTTGGCAGGGGCCAAGAGACCCAGTACTTC CASSIFGRGQETQYF
16 - TRBJ1-6 - TRBV7-2 TGTGCCAGCAGCTTAGCTCCGGGCTCCTATAATTCACCCCTCCACTTT CASSLAPGSYNSPLHF
12 - TRBJ1-4 - TRBV28 TGTGCCAGCAGTTTATTAGAGGAAAAACTGTTTTTT CASSLLEEKLFF